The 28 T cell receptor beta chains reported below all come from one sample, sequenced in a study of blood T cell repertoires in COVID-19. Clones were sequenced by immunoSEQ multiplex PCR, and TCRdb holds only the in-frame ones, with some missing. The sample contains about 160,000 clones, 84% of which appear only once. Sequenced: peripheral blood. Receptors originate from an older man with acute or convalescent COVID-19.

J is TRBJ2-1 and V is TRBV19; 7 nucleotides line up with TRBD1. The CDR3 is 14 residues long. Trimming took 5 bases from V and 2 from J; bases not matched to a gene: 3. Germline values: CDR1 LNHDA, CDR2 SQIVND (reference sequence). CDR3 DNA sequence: TGTGCCAGTAGTGACAGGGTAACCTACAATGAGCAGTTCTTC. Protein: CASSDRVTYNEQFF.

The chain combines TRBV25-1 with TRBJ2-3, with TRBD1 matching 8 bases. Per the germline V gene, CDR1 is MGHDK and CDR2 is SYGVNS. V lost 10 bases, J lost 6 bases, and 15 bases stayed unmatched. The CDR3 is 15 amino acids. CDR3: CATLSTGGSRDTQYF. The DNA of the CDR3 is TGTGCCACCCTTTCCACAGGGGGATCCCGGGATACGCAGTATTTT. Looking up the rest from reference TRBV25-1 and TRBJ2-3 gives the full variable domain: EADIYQTPRYLVIGTGKKITLECSQTMGHDKMYWYQQDPGMELHLIHYSYGVNSTEKGDLSSESTVSRIRTEHFPLTLESARPSHTSQYLCATLSTGGSRDTQYFGPGTRLTVL.

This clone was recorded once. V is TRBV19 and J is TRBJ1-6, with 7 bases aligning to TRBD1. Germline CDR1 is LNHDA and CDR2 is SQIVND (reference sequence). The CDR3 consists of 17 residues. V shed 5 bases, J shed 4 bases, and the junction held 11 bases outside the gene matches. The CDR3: CASSPKRDSGYNSPLHF. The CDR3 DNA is TGTGCCAGTAGTCCGAAAAGGGACAGCGGTTATAATTCACCCCTCCACTTT.

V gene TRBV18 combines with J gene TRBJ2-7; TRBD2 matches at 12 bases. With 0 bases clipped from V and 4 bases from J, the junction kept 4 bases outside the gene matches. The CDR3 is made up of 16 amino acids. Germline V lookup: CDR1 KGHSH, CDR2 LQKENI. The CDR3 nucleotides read TGTGCCAGCTCACCACCCGCTAGCGGGGGGGTGTACGAGCAGTACTTC. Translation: CASSPPASGGVYEQYF.

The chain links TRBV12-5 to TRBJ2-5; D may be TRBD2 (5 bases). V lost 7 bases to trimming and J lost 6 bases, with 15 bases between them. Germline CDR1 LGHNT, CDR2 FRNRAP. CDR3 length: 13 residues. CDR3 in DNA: TGTGCTAGTGCCCCAGAGTGGGAGAAGACCCAGTACTTC. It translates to CASAPEWEKTQYF.

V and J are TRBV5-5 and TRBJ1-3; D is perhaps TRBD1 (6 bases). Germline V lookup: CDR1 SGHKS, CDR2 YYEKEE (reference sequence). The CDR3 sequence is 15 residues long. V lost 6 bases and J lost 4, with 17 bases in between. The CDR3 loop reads CASNKDSGRGNTIYF. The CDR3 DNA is TGTGCCAGCAACAAGGACAGCGGACGGGGAAACACCATATATTTT.

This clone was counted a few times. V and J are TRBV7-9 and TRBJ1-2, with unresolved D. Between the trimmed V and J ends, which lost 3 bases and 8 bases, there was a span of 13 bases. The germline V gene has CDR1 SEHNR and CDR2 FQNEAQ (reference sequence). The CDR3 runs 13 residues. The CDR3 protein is CASSLDLNVGYTF. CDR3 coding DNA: TGTGCCAGCAGCTTGGACTTGAATGTCGGCTACACCTTC.

As DNA, the CDR3 is TGTGCCACCAGTGGTAGTACAGGGCTTAGCACAGATACGCAGTATTTT. As protein: CATSGSTGLSTDTQYF. V is TRBV24-1 and J is TRBJ2-3; D possibly corresponds to TRBD1 (6 bases). This CDR3 region has 16 residues. V was shortened by 5 bases and J by 0 bases, with 14 bases between the two germline ends. In germline, CDR1 is KGHDR, CDR2 SFDVKD.

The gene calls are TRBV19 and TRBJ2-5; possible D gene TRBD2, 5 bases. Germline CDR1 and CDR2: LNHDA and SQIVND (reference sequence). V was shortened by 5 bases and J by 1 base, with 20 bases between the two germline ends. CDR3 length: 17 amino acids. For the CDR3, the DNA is TGTGCCAGTAGTCCTGCGGGCCTTCGCATGGGCCAAGAGACCCAGTACTTC. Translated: CASSPAGLRMGQETQYF. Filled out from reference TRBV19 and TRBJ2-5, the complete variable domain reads DGGITQSPKYLFRKEGQNVTLSCEQNLNHDAMYWYRQDPGQGLRLIYYSQIVNDFQKGDIAEGYSVSREKKESFPLTVTSAQKNPTAFYLCASSPAGLRMGQETQYFGPGTRLLVL.

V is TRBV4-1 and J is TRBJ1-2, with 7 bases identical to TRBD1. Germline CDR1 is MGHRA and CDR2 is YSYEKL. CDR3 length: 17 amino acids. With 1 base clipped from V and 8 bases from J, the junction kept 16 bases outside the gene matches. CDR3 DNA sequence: TGCGCCAGCAGCCAAGGAGGGGCCAGGGGGTCTCGGATCGGCTACACCTTC. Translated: CASSQGGARGSRIGYTF.

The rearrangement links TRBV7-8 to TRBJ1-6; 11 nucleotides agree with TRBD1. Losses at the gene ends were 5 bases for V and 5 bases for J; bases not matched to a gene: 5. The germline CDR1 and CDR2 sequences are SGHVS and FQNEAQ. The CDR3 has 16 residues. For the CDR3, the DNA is TGTGCCAGCAGCCTCCAGGGACAGGGGGATAATTCACCCCTCCACTTT. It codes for CASSLQGQGDNSPLHF.

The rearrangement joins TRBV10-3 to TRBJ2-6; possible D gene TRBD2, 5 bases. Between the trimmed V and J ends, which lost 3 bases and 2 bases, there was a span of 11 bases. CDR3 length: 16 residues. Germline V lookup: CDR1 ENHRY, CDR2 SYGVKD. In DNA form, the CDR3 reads TGTGCCATCAGTGAAGTGGCCGGGGCTGGGGCCAACGTCCTGACTTTC. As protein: CAISEVAGAGANVLTF.

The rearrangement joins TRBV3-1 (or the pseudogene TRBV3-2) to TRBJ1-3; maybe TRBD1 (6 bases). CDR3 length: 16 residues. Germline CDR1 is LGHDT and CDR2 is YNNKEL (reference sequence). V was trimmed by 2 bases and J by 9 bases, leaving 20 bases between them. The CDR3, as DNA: TGTGCCAGCAGCCAATGGTCTGTCGGGGGGCGAGGCACCATATATTTT. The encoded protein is CASSQWSVGGRGTIYF.

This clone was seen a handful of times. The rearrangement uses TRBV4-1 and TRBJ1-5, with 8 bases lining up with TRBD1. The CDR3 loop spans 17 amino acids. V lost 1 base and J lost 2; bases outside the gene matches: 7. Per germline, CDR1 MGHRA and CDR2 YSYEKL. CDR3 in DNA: TGCGCCAGCAGCCAAGCGCCTCAGGGGGCAGGCAATCAGCCCCAGCATTTT. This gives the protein CASSQAPQGAGNQPQHF.

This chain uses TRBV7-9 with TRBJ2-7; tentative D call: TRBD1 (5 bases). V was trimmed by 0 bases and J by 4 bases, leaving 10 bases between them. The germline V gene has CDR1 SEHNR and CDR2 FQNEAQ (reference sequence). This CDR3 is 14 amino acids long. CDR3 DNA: TGTGCCAGCAGCTTAGCTATGGGGCCTTACGAGCAGTACTTC. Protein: CASSLAMGPYEQYF. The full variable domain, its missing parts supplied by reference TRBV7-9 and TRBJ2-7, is DTGVSQNPRHKITKRGQNVTFRCDPISEHNRLYWYRQTLGQGPEFLTYFQNEAQLEKSRLLSDRFSAERPKGSFSTLEIQRTEQGDSAMYLCASSLAMGPYEQYFGPGTRLTVT.

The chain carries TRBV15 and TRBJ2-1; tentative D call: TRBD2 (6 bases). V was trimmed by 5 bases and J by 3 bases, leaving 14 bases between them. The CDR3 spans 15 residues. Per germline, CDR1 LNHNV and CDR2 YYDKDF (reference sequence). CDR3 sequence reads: CATSPRTGVYNEQFF. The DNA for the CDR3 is TGTGCCACCAGCCCTCGGACGGGGGTCTACAATGAGCAGTTCTTC.

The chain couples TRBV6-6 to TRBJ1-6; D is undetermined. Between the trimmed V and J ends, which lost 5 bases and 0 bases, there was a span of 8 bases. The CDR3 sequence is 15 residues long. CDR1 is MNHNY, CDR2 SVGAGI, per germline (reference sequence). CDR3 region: CASSVAPSYNSPLHF. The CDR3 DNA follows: TGTGCCAGCAGTGTAGCACCCTCCTATAATTCACCCCTCCACTTT.

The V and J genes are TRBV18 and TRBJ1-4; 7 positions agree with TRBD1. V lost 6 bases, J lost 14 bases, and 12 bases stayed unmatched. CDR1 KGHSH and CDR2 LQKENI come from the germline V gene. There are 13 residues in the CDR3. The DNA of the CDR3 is TGTGCCAGCTCCCTAATGGGGGACAGATCCCTGTTTTTT. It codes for CASSLMGDRSLFF.

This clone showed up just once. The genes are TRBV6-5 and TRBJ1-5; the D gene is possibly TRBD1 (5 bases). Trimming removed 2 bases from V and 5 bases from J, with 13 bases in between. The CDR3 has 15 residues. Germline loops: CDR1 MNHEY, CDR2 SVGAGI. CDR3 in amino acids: CASSYGAEKYQPQHF. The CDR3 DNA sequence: TGTGCCAGCAGTTACGGGGCAGAGAAGTATCAGCCCCAGCATTTT.

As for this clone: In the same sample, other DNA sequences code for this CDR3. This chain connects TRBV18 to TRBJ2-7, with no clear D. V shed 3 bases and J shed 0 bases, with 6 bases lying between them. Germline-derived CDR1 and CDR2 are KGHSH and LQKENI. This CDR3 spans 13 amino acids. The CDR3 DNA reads TGTGCCAGCTCACCCGTCAGCTCCTACGAGCAGTACTTC. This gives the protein CASSPVSSYEQYF.

This chain's CDR3 is CASSDPTTGEGSGKVDTQYF. The DNA for the CDR3 is TGTGCCAGCAGTGACCCCACCACAGGGGAAGGTAGCGGGAAGGTAGATACGCAGTATTTT. The chain has TRBV6-4 and TRBJ2-3, with D possibly being TRBD2 (8 bases). V was pared by 2 bases and J by 5 bases, with 29 bases between. The CDR3 length is 20 residues. The germline CDR1 and CDR2 sequences are MRHNA and SNTAGT.

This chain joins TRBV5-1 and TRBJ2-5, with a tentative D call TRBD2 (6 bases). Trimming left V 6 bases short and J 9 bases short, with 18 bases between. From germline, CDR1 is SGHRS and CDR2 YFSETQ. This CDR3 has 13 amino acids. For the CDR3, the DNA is TGCGCCAGCACCGCCCCCGGGCGCGGGGCCCAGTACTTC. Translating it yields CASTAPGRGAQYF.

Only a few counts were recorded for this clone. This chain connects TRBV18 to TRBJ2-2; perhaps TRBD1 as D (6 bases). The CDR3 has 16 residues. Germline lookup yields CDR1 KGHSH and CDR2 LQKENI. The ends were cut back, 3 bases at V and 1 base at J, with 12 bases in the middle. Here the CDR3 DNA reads TGTGCCAGCTCACCCCGGACAGATCGGAACACCGGGGAGCTGTTTTTT. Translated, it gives CASSPRTDRNTGELFF.

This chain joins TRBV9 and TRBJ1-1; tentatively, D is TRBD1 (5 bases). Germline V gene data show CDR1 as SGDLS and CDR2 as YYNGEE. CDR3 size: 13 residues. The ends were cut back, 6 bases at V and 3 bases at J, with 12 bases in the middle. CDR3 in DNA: TGTGCCAGCAATTCAGGGTTGGACACTGAAGCTTTCTTT. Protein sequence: CASNSGLDTEAFF.

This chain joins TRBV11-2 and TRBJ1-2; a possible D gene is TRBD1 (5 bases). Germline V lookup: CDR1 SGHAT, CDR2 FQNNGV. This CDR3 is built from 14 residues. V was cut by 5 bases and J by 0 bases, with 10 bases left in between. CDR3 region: CASSVGGTNYGYTF. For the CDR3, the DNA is TGTGCCAGCAGCGTTGGGGGGACTAACTATGGCTACACCTTC.

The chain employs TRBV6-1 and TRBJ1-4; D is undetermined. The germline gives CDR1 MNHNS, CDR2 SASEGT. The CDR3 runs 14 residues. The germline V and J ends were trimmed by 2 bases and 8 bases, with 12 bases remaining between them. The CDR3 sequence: CASSEIKVGEKLFF. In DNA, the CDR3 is TGTGCCAGCAGTGAAATTAAAGTCGGGGAAAAACTGTTTTTT.

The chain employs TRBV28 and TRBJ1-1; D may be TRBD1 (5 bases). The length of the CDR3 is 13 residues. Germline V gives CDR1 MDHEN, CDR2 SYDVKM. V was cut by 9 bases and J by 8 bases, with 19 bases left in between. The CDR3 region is CASEAAGGREAFF. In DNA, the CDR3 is TGTGCCAGTGAGGCCGCGGGGGGGAGAGAAGCTTTCTTT.

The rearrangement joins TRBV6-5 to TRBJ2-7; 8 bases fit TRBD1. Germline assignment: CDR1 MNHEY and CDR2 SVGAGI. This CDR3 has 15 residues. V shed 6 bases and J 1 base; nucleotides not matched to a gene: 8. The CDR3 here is CASSIPQGASYEQYF. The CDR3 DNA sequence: TGTGCCAGCAGCATACCGCAGGGGGCATCCTACGAGCAGTACTTC.